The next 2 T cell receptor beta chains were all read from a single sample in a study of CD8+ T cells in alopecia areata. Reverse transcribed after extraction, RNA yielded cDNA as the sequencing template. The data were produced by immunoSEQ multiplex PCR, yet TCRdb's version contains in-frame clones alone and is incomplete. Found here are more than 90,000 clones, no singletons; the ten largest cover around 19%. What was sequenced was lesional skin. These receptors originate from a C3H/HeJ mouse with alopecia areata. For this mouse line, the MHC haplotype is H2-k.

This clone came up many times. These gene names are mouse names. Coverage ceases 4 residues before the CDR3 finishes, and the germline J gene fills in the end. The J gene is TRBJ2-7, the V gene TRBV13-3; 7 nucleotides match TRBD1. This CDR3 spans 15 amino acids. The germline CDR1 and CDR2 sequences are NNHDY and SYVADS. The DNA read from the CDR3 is TGTGCCAGCAGTGATGGAAGGGACAGCAATTAT. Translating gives CASSDGRDSNY. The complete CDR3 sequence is CASSDGRDSNYEQYF.

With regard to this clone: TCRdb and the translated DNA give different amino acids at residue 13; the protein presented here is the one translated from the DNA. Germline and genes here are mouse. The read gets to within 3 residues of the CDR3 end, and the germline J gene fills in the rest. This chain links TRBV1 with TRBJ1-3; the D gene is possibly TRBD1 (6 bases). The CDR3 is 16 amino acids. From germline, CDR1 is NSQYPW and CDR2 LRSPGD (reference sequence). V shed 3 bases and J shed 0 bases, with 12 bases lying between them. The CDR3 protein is CTCSARGAFSGNTLYF. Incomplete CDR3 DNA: TGCACCTGCAGTGCCCGGGGGGCTTTTTCTGGAAATACG. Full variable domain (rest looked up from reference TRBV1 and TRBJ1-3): VTLLEQNPRWRLVPRGQAVNLRCILKNSQYPWMSWYQQDLQKQLQWLFTLRSPGDKEVKSLPGADYLATRVTDTELRLQVANMSQGRTLYCTCSARGAFSGNTLYFGEGSRLIVV.